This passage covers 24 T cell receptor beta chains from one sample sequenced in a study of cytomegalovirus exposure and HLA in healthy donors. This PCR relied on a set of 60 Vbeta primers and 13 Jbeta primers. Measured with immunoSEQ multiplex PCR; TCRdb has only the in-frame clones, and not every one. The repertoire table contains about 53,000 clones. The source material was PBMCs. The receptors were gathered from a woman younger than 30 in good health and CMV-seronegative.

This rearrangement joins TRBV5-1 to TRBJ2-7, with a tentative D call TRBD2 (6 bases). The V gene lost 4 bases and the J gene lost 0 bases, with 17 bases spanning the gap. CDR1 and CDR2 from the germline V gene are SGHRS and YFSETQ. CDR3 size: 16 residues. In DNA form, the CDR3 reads TGCGCCAGCAGCAAATTTAGCGGAATATTCTCCTACGAGCAGTACTTC. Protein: CASSKFSGIFSYEQYF.

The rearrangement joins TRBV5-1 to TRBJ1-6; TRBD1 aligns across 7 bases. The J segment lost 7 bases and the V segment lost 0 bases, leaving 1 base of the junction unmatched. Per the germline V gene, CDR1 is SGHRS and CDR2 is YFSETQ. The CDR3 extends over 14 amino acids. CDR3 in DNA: TGCGCCAGCAGCTTGGTACAGGGGAATTCACCCCTCCACTTT. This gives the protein CASSLVQGNSPLHF.

The CDR3 DNA is TGTGCCAGCAGCCACCTCACAGGGGATAGCAGGAGCACCGGGGAGCTGTTTTTT. Its translation: CASSHLTGDSRSTGELFF. The genes are TRBV14 and TRBJ2-2; 7 nucleotides agree with TRBD1. The CDR3 totals 18 residues. CDR1 SGHDN and CDR2 FVKESK come from the germline V gene. J was trimmed by 4 bases and V by 3 bases; bases with no gene match: 14. Combining the CDR3 with reference TRBV14 and TRBJ2-2 gives the whole variable domain EAGVTQFPSHSVIEKGQTVTLRCDPISGHDNLYWYRRVMGKEIKFLLHFVKESKQDESGMPNNRFLAERTGGTYSTLKVQPAELEDSGVYFCASSHLTGDSRSTGELFFGEGSRLTVL.

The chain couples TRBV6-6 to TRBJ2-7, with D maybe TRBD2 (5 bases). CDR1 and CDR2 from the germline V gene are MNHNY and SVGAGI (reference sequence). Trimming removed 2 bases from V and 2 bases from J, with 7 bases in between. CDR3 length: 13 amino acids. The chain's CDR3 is CASSYDGAYEQYF. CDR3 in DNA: TGTGCCAGCAGTTACGACGGGGCCTACGAGCAGTACTTC.

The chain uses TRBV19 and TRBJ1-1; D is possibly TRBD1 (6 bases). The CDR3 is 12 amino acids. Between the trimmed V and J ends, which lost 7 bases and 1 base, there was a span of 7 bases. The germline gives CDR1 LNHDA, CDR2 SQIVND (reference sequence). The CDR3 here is CASKDRNTEAFF. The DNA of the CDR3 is TGTGCCAGTAAGGACAGGAACACTGAAGCTTTCTTT.

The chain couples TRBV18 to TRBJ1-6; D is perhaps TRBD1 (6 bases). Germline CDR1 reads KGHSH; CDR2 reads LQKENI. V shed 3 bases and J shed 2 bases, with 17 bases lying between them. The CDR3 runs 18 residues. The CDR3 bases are TGTGCCAGCTCACCTACCTACCCCACAGGGACCTATAATTCACCCCTCCACTTT. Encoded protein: CASSPTYPTGTYNSPLHF.

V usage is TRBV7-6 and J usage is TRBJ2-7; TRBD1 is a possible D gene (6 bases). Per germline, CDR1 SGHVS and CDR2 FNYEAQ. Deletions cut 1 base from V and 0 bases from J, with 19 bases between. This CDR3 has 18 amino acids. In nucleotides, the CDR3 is TGTGCCAGCAGCTTAGGTTCGTATGACAGGAGGAGCTCCTACGAGCAGTACTTC. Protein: CASSLGSYDRRSSYEQYF.

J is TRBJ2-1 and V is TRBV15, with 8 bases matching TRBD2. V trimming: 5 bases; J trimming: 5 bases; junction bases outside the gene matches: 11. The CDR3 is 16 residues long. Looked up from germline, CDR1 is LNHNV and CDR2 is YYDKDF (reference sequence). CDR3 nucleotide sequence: TGTGCCACCAGCGTGAGGGGTAGCGGGACGGACAATGAGCAGTTCTTC. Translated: CATSVRGSGTDNEQFF.

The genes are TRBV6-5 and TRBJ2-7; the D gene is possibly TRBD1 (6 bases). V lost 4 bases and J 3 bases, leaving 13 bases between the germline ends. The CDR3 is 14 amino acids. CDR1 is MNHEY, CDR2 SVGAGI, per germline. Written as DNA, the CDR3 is TGTGCCAGCAGTTCACCGGGACACCTCTACGAGCAGTACTTC. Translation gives CASSSPGHLYEQYF.

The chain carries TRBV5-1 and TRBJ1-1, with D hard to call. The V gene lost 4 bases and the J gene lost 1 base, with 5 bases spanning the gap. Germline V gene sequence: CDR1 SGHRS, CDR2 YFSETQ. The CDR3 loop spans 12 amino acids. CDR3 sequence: CASSEGNTEAFF. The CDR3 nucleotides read TGCGCCAGCAGCGAGGGGAACACTGAAGCTTTCTTT.

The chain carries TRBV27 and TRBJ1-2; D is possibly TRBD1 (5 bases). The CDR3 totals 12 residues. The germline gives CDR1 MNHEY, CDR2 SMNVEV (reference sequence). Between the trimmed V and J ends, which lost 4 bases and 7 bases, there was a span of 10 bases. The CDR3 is CASSSREAGYTF. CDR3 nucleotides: TGTGCCAGCAGTTCCAGGGAGGCTGGCTACACCTTC.

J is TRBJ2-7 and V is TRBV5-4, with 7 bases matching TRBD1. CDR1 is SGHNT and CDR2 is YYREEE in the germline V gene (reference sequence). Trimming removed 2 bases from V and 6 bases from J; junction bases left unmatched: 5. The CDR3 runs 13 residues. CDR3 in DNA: TGTGCCAGCAGCTTTCAGGGGGTCCGCGAGCAGTACTTC. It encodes CASSFQGVREQYF.

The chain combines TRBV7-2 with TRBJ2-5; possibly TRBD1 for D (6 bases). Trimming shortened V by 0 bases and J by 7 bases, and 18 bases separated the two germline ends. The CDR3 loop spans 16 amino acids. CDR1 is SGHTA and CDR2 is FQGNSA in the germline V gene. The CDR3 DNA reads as TGTGCCAGCAGCTTAGCGGGGATCTGGACAGATGGGACCCAGTACTTC. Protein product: CASSLAGIWTDGTQYF.

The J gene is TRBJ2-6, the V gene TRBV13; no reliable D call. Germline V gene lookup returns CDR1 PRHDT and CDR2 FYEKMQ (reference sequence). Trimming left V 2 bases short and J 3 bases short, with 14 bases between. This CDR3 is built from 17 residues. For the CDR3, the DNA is TGTGCCAGCAGCTTACTCCCATCCGTCGGTGGGGCCAACGTCCTGACTTTC. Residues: CASSLLPSVGGANVLTF.

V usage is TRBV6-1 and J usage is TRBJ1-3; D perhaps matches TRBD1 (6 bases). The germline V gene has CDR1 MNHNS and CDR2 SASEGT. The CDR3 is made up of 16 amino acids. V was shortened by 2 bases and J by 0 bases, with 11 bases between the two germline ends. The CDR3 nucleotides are TGTGCCAGCAGTGAACAGGGGAAGTCCTCTGGAAACACCATATATTTT. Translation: CASSEQGKSSGNTIYF.

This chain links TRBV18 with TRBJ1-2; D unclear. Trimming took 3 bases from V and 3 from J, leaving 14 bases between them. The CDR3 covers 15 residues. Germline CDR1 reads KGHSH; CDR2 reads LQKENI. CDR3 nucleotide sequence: TGTGCCAGCTCACCCAAAACAGATACCTACTATGGCTACACCTTC. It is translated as CASSPKTDTYYGYTF.

CDR3 coding DNA: TGTGCCAGCAGTGCTAGACAGGGTAATCCTAGCAATCAGCCCCAGCATTTT. This translates into CASSARQGNPSNQPQHF. V usage is TRBV6-1 and J usage is TRBJ1-5; TRBD1 matches 7 bases. The CDR3 has 17 residues. Germline V gives CDR1 MNHNS, CDR2 SASEGT. Trimming removed 4 bases from V and 0 bases from J; junction bases left unmatched: 9.

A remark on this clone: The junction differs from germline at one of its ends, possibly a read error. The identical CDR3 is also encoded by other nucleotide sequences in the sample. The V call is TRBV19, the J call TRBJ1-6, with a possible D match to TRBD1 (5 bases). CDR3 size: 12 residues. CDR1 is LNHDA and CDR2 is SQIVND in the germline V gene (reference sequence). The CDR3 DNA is TGTGCCAGTAGTCCGGGGGATTCACCCCTACACTTT. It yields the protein CASSPGDSPLHF.

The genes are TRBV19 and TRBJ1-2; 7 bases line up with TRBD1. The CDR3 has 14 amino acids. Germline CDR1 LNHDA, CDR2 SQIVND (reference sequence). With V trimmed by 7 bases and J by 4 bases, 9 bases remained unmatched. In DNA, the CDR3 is TGTGCCAGTACCCCGGACAGGACAGCCTATGGCTACACCTTC. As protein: CASTPDRTAYGYTF.

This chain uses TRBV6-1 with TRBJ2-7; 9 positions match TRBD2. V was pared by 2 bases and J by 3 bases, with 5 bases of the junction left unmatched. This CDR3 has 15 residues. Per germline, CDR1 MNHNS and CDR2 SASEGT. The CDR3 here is CASSESGGPDYEQYF. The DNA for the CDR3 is TGTGCCAGCAGTGAAAGCGGGGGGCCTGACTACGAGCAGTACTTC.

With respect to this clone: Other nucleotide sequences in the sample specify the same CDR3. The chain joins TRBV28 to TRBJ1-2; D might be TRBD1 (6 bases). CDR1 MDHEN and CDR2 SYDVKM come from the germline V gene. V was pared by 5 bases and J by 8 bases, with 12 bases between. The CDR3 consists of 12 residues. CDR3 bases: TGTGCCAGCAGTCCTACAGGGTACGGCTACACCTTC. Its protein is CASSPTGYGYTF.

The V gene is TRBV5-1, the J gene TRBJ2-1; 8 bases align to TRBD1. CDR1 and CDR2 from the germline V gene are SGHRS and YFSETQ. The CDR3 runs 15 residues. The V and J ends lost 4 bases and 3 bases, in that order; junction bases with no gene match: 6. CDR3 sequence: CASSVGDRHYNEQFF. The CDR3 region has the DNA TGCGCCAGCAGCGTGGGGGACAGGCACTACAATGAGCAGTTCTTC.

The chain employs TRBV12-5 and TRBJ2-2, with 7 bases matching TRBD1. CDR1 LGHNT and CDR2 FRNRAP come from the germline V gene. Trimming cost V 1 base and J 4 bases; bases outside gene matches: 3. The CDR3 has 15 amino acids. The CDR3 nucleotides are TGTGCTAGTGGTTTGGCCCGACAGGGCACCGGGGAGCTGTTTTTT. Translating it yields CASGLARQGTGELFF.

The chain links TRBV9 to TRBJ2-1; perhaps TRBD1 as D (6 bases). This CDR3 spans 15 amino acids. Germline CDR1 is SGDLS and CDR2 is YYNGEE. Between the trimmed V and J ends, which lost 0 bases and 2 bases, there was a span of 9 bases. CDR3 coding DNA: TGTGCCAGCAGCGTAGTTGCAGGGGCCTACAATGAGCAGTTCTTC. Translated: CASSVVAGAYNEQFF.